Following are 13 T cell receptor beta chains from one sample sequenced in a study of T-cell reconstitution after alpha-beta-depleted transplantation in children. As it was prepared, the TCRbeta library received unique molecular identifiers. TCRdb reprocessed the PCR reads with MiXCR, giving one entry per CDR3 protein. The table includes roughly 120,000 distinct CDR3 sequences, 10% to 13% detected once. Sample: PBMCs from the stem cell graft donor, taken from the stem cell graft. These receptors were obtained from a human donor who donated a stem cell graft to a child with acute lymphoblastic leukemia.

There are many counts of this clonotype. The chain has TRBV10-3 and TRBJ2-7; 8 bases map to TRBD2. V was pared by 2 bases and J by 6 bases, with 15 bases of the junction left unmatched. The germline gives CDR1 ENHRY, CDR2 SYGVKD. The CDR3 sequence is 17 residues long. This CDR3 is CAISEPRPGLVTSEQYF. The CDR3 DNA reads as TGTGCCATCAGTGAGCCCCGCCCGGGACTAGTTACTAGCGAGCAGTACTTC.

Of note for this clonotype: Since a much larger clone is just one base distant, this may be a read error. This sequence joins TRBV5-1 and TRBJ2-7; a possible D gene is TRBD2 (6 bases). The V end lost 0 bases, the J end lost 7 bases, and 17 bases lay between the germline ends. Looked up from germline, CDR1 is SGHRS and CDR2 is YFSETQ. This CDR3 has 15 residues. The DNA of the CDR3 is TGCGCCAGCAGCTTGGAAGCGGGCCGTCAAGTAGAGCAGTACTTC. Amino acid sequence: CASSLEAGRQVEQYF.

This clonotype was observed at least ten times. The J gene is TRBJ1-2, the V gene TRBV6-5, with 9 nucleotides matching TRBD1. The CDR3 has 16 residues. The V segment lost 0 bases and the J segment 4 bases; nucleotides outside the gene matches: 6. Germline-derived CDR1 and CDR2 are MNHEY and SVGAGI. CDR3 loop: CASSYSISDRGYGYTF. In DNA, the CDR3 is TGTGCCAGCAGTTACTCTATATCGGACAGGGGCTATGGCTACACCTTC.

This clonotype was seen repeatedly, ten times or more. This CDR3 is CASSLTGQSYEQYF. The CDR3 coding sequence is TGCGCCAGCAGCTTGACAGGGCAGTCCTACGAGCAGTACTTC. The V and J genes are TRBV5-1 and TRBJ2-7; possible D gene TRBD1, 6 bases. Per germline, CDR1 SGHRS and CDR2 YFSETQ. The CDR3 is 14 amino acids. V was shortened by 1 base and J by 1 base, with 9 bases between the two germline ends.

This clonotype was recorded many times. The chain couples TRBV7-3 to TRBJ2-3; D remains ambiguous. This CDR3 is built from 13 residues. Trimming cost V 2 bases and J 8 bases, with 11 bases left between them. The germline V gene has CDR1 SGHTA and CDR2 FQGTGA. The CDR3 nucleotides are TGTGCCAGCAGCTTATTCAACCCGGGTACGCAGTATTTT. This gives the protein CASSLFNPGTQYF.

Worth noting for this clonotype: A read error may be the cause here, since a much bigger clone is one base away. J is TRBJ2-4 and V is TRBV10-2, with 8 bases that match TRBD1. This CDR3 spans 17 amino acids. Germline lookup yields CDR1 WSHSY and CDR2 SAAADI. DNA for the CDR3: TGCGCCGGCAGCGGCGGACAGGGCGCATTAGCCAAAAACATTCAGTACTTC. Translation: CAGSGGQGALAKNIQYF.

This clonotype has at least ten counts. The chain combines TRBV11-2 with TRBJ2-5; D remains unclear. The germline CDR1 and CDR2 sequences are SGHAT and FQNNGV. There are 14 residues in the CDR3. V dropped 3 bases and J dropped 2 bases, with 10 bases sitting between them. The CDR3 DNA is TGTGCCAGCAGCTTCCTGGGGTTTCAAGAGACCCAGTACTTC. Residues: CASSFLGFQETQYF.

In this sample, this clonotype turned up many times. This chain joins TRBV27 and TRBJ2-1; 11 positions match TRBD2. The length of the CDR3 is 16 residues. Trimming at V came to 3 bases and at J to 1 base, leaving 2 bases not matched to a gene. Germline V gene sequence: CDR1 MNHEY, CDR2 SMNVEV (reference sequence). CDR3 nucleotide sequence: TGTGCCAGCAGTTTGACTAGCGGGGAATCCTACAATGAGCAGTTCTTC. It specifies CASSLTSGESYNEQFF.

This clonotype was recorded many times. Here the CDR3 reads CASSHQRGGSMINYGYTF. The CDR3 DNA reads TGTGCCAGCAGTCACCAGAGGGGTGGCAGCATGATAAACTATGGCTACACCTTC. The chain joins TRBV6-5 to TRBJ1-2; D is perhaps TRBD1 (5 bases). The V gene lost 5 bases and the J gene lost 2 bases, with 24 bases spanning the gap. CDR1 and CDR2 (germline): MNHEY, SVGAGI. The CDR3 runs to 18 residues.

This clonotype was recorded many times. V gene TRBV20-1 combines with J gene TRBJ2-5, with a tentative D call TRBD2 (5 bases). Germline V gives CDR1 DFQATT, CDR2 SNEGSKA (reference sequence). The V end was cut by 3 bases, the J end by 0 bases, with 11 bases between. The CDR3 loop spans 14 amino acids. DNA of the CDR3: TGCAGTGCTAGCGGCCGCGGGTACCAAGAGACCCAGTACTTC. Its protein product is CSASGRGYQETQYF.

This clonotype was found many times. The chain employs TRBV5-5 and TRBJ1-1, with D perhaps matching TRBD1 (6 bases). Germline V lookup: CDR1 SGHKS, CDR2 YYEKEE (reference sequence). V was shortened by 4 bases and J by 1 base, with 17 bases between the two germline ends. This CDR3 region has 16 residues. The CDR3 DNA follows: TGTGCCAGCAGCCCAGATGTTCACAGGGCGAACACTGAAGCTTTCTTT. Its translation is CASSPDVHRANTEAFF.

This clonotype was observed at least ten times. This chain links TRBV5-1 with TRBJ2-2; D not resolved. The CDR3 consists of 12 residues. Germline V lookup: CDR1 SGHRS, CDR2 YFSETQ. V lost 4 bases, J lost 5 bases, and 6 bases lay in between. CDR3: CASSLSTGELFF. Here the CDR3 DNA reads TGCGCCAGCAGCCTCTCGACCGGGGAGCTGTTTTTT.

There are many counts of this clonotype. The chain links TRBV5-1 to TRBJ2-3; D is undetermined. The CDR3 extends over 14 amino acids. The germline CDR1 and CDR2 sequences are SGHRS and YFSETQ. V shed 0 bases and J shed 2 bases, with 7 bases lying between them. CDR3 sequence (DNA): TGCGCCAGCAGCTTGGGGTCCTACACAGATACGCAGTATTTT. Translated, it gives CASSLGSYTDTQYF. Complete variable domain (other parts from reference TRBV5-1 and TRBJ2-3): KAGVTQTPRYLIKTRGQQVTLSCSPISGHRSVSWYQQTPGQGLQFLFEYFSETQRNKGNFPGRFSGRQFSNSRSEMNVSTLELGDSALYLCASSLGSYTDTQYFGPGTRLTVL.